One sample yielded the 10 T cell receptor beta chains listed below, sequenced in a study of shared clonotypes between healthy human individuals. Assay used: immunoSEQ multiplex PCR; TCRdb lists only in-frame clones, some missing. The sample lists roughly 2.5 million clones; approximately 90% were seen once. Material: naive CD4+ T cells sorted from blood. Stated subset: CD45RA+ positively selected. Receptors originate from a man aged 18-30 years in good health.

The J gene is TRBJ2-1, the V gene TRBV10-3, with TRBD1 matching over 7 bases. The CDR3 runs to 14 residues. The junction had 11 bases not matched to a gene; V was cut back by 8 bases and J by 7 bases. Germline V gene sequence: CDR1 ENHRY, CDR2 SYGVKD. CDR3 sequence: CAISGTDGVNEQFF. The CDR3 DNA reads TGTGCCATCTCCGGGACAGACGGGGTGAATGAGCAGTTCTTC.

This clone was counted a single time. This rearrangement joins TRBV7-6 to TRBJ2-1, with 8 bases identical to TRBD1. This CDR3 contains 14 residues. Germline trimming cut 5 bases from V and 7 bases from J; bases unmatched to any gene: 7. Germline lookup yields CDR1 SGHVS and CDR2 FNYEAQ. The CDR3 coding sequence is TGTGCCAGCAGCGAAAGGACAGGGTCGAATGAGCAGTTCTTC. It specifies CASSERTGSNEQFF.

The V and J genes are TRBV4-1 and TRBJ2-7, with 7 positions matching TRBD2. The CDR3 is 15 residues long. With 0 bases clipped from V and 3 bases from J, the junction kept 5 bases outside the gene matches. Germline CDR1 MGHRA, CDR2 YSYEKL. In DNA, the CDR3 is TGCGCCAGCAGCCAAGAGGCGACTAGCAACTACGAGCAGTACTTC. This sequence encodes CASSQEATSNYEQYF.

The chain has TRBV5-6 and TRBJ2-7, with 9 bases that match TRBD1. Germline-derived CDR1 and CDR2 are SGHDT and YYEEEE. V gave up 5 bases and J gave up 5 bases; unmatched junction bases: 5. CDR3 size: 13 residues. CDR3 in amino acids: CASRPGTGNEQYF. DNA for the CDR3: TGTGCCAGCAGGCCCGGGACAGGGAACGAGCAGTACTTC.

The chain carries TRBV29-1 and TRBJ2-6; D unresolved. Trimming left V 4 bases short and J 4 bases short, with 8 bases between. This CDR3 comprises 13 residues. The germline CDR1 and CDR2 sequences are SQVTM and ANQGSEA. CDR3 in amino acids: CSVAVGGANVLTF. The CDR3 region has the DNA TGCAGCGTTGCGGTTGGCGGGGCCAACGTCCTGACTTTC.

The chain couples TRBV5-4 to TRBJ2-1, with 9 positions matching TRBD2. Germline V gene data show CDR1 as SGHNT and CDR2 as YYREEE (reference sequence). Trimming at V came to 4 bases and at J to 5 bases, leaving 7 bases not matched to a gene. The CDR3 length is 15 residues. The CDR3 reads CASSPLAGADNEQFF. The DNA of the CDR3 is TGTGCCAGCAGCCCCTTAGCGGGGGCGGACAATGAGCAGTTCTTC.

This clone was picked up one time. The chain has TRBV15 and TRBJ2-2; the match to TRBD2 covers 7 bases. The CDR3 has 15 residues. V lost 0 bases to trimming and J lost 4 bases; unmatched junction nucleotides: 2. The germline gives CDR1 LNHNV, CDR2 YYDKDF (reference sequence). CDR3 sequence reads: CATSREVAGTGELFF. CDR3 in DNA: TGTGCCACCAGCAGAGAGGTAGCGGGCACCGGGGAGCTGTTTTTT.

On this clone itself: In the same sample, other DNA sequences code for this CDR3. The J gene is TRBJ1-5, the V gene TRBV19, with D uncertain. The CDR3 is made up of 14 amino acids. V lost 4 bases, J lost 0 bases, and 7 bases lay in between. The germline V gene encodes CDR1 LNHDA and CDR2 SQIVND (reference sequence). The DNA of the CDR3 is TGTGCCAGTAGTAAAGGGAATAGCAATCAGCCCCAGCATTTT. This sequence encodes CASSKGNSNQPQHF.

This sequence joins TRBV28 and TRBJ1-2; weak D call: TRBD1 (5 bases). Germline CDR1 reads MDHEN; CDR2 reads SYDVKM. Trimming left V 5 bases short and J 7 bases short, with 17 bases between. The CDR3 sequence is 14 residues long. The CDR3 nucleotides are TGTGCCAGCAGTCCCGGGGGGGAGGTCCTTGGCTACACCTTC. It translates to CASSPGGEVLGYTF.

This chain joins TRBV29-1 and TRBJ2-3, with D maybe TRBD2 (5 bases). CDR1 SQVTM and CDR2 ANQGSEA come from the germline V gene. This CDR3 contains 12 residues. V shed 8 bases and J shed 1 base, with 10 bases lying between them. The CDR3 loop reads CSFKAGTDTQYF. In DNA form, the CDR3 reads TGCAGCTTTAAAGCGGGCACAGATACGCAGTATTTT.